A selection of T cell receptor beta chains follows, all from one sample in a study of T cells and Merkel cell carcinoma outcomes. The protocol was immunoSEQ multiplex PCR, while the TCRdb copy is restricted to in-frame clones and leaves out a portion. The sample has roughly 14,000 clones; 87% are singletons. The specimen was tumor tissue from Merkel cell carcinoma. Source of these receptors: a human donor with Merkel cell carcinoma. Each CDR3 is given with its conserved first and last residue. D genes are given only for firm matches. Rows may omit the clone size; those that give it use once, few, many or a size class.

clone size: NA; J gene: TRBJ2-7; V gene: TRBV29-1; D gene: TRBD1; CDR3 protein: CSAEMDRGYEQYF; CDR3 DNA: TGCAGCGCTGAGATGGACAGGGGTTACGAGCAGTACTTC
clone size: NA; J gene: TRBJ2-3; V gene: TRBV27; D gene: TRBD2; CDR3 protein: CASSPRTSGDTQYF; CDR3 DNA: TGTGCCAGCAGTCCACGGACTAGCGGAGATACGCAGTATTTT
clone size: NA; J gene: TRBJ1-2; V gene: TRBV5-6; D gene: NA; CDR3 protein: CASSLGFGEINYGYTF; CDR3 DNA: TGTGCCAGCAGCTTGGGTTTTGGAGAAATTAACTATGGCTACACCTTC
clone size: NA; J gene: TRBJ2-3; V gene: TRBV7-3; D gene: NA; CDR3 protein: CASSSRDEDTQYF; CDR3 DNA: TGTGCCAGCAGCTCCCGGGACGAGGATACGCAGTATTTT
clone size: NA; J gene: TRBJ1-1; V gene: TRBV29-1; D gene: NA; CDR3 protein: CSATGQMNTEAFF; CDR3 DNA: TGCAGCGCCACAGGCCAGATGAACACTGAAGCTTTCTTT
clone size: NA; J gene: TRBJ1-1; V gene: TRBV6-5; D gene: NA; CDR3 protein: CASTLGPYTEAFF; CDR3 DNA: TGTGCCAGCACTCTAGGACCGTACACTGAAGCTTTCTTT
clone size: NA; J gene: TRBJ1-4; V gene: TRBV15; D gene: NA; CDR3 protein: CATSRVSENEKLFF; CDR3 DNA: TGTGCCACCAGCAGAGTGTCGGAAAATGAAAAACTGTTTTTT
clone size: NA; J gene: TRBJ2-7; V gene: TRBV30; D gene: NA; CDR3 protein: CAWSSGPRYEQYF; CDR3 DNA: TGTGCCTGGTCTTCGGGTCCCCGCTACGAGCAGTACTTC
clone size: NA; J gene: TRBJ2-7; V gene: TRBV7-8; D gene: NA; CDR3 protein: CASSPGGGSGEQYF; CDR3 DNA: TGTGCCAGCAGCCCTGGGGGCGGGAGTGGAGAGCAGTACTTC
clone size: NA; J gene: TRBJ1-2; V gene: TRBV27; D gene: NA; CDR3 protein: CASSPQGPNYGYTF; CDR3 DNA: TGTGCCAGCAGTCCGCAGGGGCCAAACTATGGCTACACCTTC
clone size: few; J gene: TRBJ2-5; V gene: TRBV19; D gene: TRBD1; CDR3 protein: CASSDSGGLGETQYF; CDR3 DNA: TGTGCCAGTAGTGACTCAGGGGGCTTGGGGGAGACCCAGTACTTC
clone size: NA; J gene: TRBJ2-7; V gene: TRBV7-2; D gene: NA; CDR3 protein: CASSLWGATYEQYF; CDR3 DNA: TGTGCCAGCAGCTTATGGGGGGCTACCTACGAGCAGTACTTC
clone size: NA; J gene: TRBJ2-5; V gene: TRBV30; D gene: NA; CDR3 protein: CAWSPSRETQYF; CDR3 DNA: TGTGCCTGGAGTCCCTCCCGTGAGACCCAGTACTTC
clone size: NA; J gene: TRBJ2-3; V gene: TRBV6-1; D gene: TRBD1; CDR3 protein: CASRDRGSSGDTQYF; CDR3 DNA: TGTGCCAGCAGGGACAGGGGGTCAAGTGGAGATACGCAGTATTTT
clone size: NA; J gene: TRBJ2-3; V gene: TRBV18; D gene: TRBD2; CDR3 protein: CASSRTSGSSTDTQYF; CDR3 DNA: TGTGCCAGCTCTCGGACTAGCGGGTCTAGCACAGATACGCAGTATTTT
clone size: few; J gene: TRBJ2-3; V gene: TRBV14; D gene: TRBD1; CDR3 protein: CASSPWGQGSRRTDTQYF; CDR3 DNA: TGTGCCAGCAGCCCCTGGGGACAGGGGAGTCGACGCACAGATACGCAGTATTTT
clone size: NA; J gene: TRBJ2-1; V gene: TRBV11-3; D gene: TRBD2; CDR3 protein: CASSLGWSGGGGYNEQFF; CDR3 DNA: TGTGCCAGCAGCTTAGGATGGTCTGGCGGGGGGGGTTACAATGAGCAGTTCTTC
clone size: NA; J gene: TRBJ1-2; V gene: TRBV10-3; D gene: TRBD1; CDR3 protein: CAIRGTGTGYGYTF; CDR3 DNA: TGTGCCATCAGGGGGACAGGGACGGGCTATGGCTACACCTTC
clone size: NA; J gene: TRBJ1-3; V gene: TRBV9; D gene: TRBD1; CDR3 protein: CASTTSGDSPMSGNTIYF; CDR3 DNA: TGTGCCAGCACCACCAGCGGGGACAGCCCAATGTCTGGAAACACCATATATTTT
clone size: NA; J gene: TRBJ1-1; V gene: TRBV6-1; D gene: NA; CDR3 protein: CASRDLNIEAFF; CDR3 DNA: TGTGCCAGCAGAGACCTGAACATTGAAGCTTTCTTT
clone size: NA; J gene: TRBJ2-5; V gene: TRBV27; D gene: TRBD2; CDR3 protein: CASSYGTSGKTQYF; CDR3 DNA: TGTGCCAGCAGTTATGGGACTAGCGGAAAGACCCAGTACTTC
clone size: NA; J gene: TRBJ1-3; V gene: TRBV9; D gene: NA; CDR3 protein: CASSVRLGAGNTIYF; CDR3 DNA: TGTGCCAGTAGCGTCAGGTTAGGCGCTGGAAACACCATATATTTT
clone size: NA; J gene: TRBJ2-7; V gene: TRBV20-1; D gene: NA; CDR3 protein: CSASGTEQYF; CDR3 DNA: TGCAGTGCTTCAGGTACCGAGCAGTACTTC
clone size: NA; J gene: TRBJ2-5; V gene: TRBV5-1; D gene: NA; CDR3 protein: CASSLEGITDETQYF; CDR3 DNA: TGCGCCAGCAGCTTGGAGGGCATCACCGACGAGACCCAGTACTTC
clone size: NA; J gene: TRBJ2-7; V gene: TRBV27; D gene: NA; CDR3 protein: CASSFQGPYEQYF; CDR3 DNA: TGTGCCAGCAGTTTCCAGGGACCCTACGAGCAGTACTTC
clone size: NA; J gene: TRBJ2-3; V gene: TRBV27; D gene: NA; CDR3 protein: CASKRDTSTDTQYF; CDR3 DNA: TGTGCCAGCAAGAGGGACACCAGCACAGATACGCAGTATTTT
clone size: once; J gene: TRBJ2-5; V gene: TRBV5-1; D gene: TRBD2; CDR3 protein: CASSLGPTSGVQETQYF; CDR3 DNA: TGCGCCAGCAGCTTGGGGCCCACTAGCGGTGTCCAAGAGACCCAGTACTTC
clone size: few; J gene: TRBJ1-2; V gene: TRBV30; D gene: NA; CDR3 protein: CAWSFGGKDGYTF; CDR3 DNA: TGTGCCTGGAGTTTCGGGGGCAAGGATGGCTACACCTTC
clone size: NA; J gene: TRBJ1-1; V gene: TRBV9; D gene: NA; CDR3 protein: CASSVSPRGATEAFF; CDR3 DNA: TGTGCCAGCAGCGTATCACCTAGAGGGGCCACTGAAGCTTTCTTT
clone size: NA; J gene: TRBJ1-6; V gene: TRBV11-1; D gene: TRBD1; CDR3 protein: CASSSRQGAASPLHF; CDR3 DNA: TGTGCCAGCAGCTCGCGCCAGGGGGCTGCATCACCCCTCCACTTT
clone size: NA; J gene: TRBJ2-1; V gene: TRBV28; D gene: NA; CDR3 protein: CASRDSMKKGQFF; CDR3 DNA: TGTGCCAGCCGGGACTCCATGAAAAAGGGGCAGTTCTTC
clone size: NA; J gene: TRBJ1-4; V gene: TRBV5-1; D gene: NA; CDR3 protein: CASSTESTNEKLFF; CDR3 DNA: TGCGCCAGCAGCACCGAATCAACTAATGAAAAACTGTTTTTT
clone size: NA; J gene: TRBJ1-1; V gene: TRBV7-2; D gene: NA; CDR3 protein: CASRRAGVSVNTEAFF; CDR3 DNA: TGTGCCAGCAGACGTGCAGGGGTGTCGGTGAACACTGAAGCTTTCTTT
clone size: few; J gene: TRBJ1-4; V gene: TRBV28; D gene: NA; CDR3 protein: CASSPRSYQEEKLFF; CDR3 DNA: TGTGCCAGCAGTCCAAGGTCCTACCAGGAGGAAAAACTGTTTTTT
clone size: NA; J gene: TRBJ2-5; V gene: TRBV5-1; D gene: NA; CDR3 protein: CASSPRPRGETQYF; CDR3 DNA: TGCGCCAGCAGCCCCCGACCGAGGGGAGAGACCCAGTACTTC
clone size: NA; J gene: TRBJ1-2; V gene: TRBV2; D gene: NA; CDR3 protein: CASTPRTGTDGYTF; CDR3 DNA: TGTGCCAGCACCCCACGAACAGGGACCGATGGCTACACCTTC
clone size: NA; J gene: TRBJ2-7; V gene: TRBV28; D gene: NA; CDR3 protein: CASSLSSVREQYF; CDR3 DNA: TGTGCCAGCAGTTTATCAAGCGTCAGGGAGCAGTACTTC
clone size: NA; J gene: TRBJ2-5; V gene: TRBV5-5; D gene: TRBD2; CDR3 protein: CASSLAGAGETQYF; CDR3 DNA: TGTGCCAGCAGCTTAGCGGGGGCTGGAGAGACCCAGTACTTC
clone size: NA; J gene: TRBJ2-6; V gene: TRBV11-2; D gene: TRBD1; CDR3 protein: CASGQAWANVLTF; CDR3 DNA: TGTGCCAGCGGACAGGCCTGGGCCAACGTCCTGACTTTC
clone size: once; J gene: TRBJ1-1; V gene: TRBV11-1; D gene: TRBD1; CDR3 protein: CASSSRTRTGGTEAFF; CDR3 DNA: TGTGCCAGCAGCTCCAGGACTCGGACAGGGGGCACTGAAGCTTTCTTT
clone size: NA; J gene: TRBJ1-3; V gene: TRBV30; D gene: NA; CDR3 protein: CAWSPTLGNTIYF; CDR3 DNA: TGTGCCTGGAGTCCTACACTTGGAAACACCATATATTTT
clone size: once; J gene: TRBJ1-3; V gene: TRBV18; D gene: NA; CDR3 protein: CASSPITGSGNTIYF; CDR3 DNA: TGTGCCAGCTCACCTATCACAGGCTCTGGAAACACCATATATTTT
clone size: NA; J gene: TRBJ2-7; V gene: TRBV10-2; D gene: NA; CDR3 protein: CASSESTGGEQYF; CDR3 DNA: TGCGCCAGCAGTGAGTCGACAGGCGGGGAGCAGTACTTC
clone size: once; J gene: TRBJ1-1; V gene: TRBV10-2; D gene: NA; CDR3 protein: CASTPDSRNTEAFF; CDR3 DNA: TGCGCCAGCACCCCCGACAGTCGGAACACTGAAGCTTTCTTT
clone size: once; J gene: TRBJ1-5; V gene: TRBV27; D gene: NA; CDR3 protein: CASSFYSNQPQHF; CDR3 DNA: TGTGCCAGCAGTTTTTATAGCAATCAGCCCCAGCATTTT
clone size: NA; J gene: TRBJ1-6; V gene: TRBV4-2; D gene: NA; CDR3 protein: CASSQDLGSGSPLHF; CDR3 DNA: TGTGCCAGCAGCCAAGATCTGGGGAGTGGATCACCCCTCCACTTT
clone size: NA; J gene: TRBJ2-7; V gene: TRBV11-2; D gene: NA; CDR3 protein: CASSLGLVVYEQYF; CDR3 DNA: TGTGCCAGCAGCTTAGGCCTCGTCGTTTACGAGCAGTACTTC
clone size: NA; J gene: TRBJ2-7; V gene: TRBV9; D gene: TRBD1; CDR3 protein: CASSVGVWDRGQHEQYF; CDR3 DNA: TGTGCCAGCAGCGTAGGTGTCTGGGACAGGGGGCAACACGAGCAGTACTTC
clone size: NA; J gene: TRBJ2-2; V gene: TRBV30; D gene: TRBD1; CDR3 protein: CAWRVTGGSGELFF; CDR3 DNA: TGTGCCTGGAGGGTGACAGGGGGCTCCGGGGAGCTGTTTTTT
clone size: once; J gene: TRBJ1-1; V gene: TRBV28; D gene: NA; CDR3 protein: CASNRGSVTEAFF; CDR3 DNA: TGTGCCAGCAACCGGGGCTCTGTGACTGAAGCTTTCTTT
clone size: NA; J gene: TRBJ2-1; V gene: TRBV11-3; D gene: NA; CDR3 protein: CASSLSGNEQFF; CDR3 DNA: TGTGCCAGCAGCCTAAGCGGGAATGAGCAGTTCTTC
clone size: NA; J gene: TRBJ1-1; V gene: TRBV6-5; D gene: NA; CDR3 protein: CASSFENMNTEAFF; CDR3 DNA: TGTGCCAGCAGTTTCGAGAACATGAACACTGAAGCTTTCTTT
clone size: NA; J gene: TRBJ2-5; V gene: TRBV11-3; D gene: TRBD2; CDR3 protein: CASSLYGLARETQYF; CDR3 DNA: TGTGCCAGCAGCTTATACGGACTAGCGAGGGAGACCCAGTACTTC
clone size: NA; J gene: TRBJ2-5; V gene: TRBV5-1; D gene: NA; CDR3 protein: CASSLAVSATQETQYF; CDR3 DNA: TGCGCCAGCAGCTTGGCGGTATCCGCCACCCAAGAGACCCAGTACTTC
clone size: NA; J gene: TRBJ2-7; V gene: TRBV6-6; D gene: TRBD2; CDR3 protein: CASQAGGPYEQYF; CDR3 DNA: TGTGCCAGCCAAGCGGGAGGGCCCTACGAGCAGTACTTC